This entry lists 19 T cell receptor beta chains sequenced from one sample in a study of Ad26.COV2.S vaccination and SARS-CoV-2 variants. The treatment: 19 received Ad26.COV2.S at low or high dose, single or two shots; several received placebo; per-sample allocation not given. The investigators took samples on day 63 after the first vaccine or placebo injection. Sequencing used immunoSEQ multiplex PCR; TCRdb keeps in-frame clones, though not all of them. The data contain about half a million clones, 70% to 90% of them singletons. The material sequenced was peripheral blood, taken in a trial of Ad26.COV2.S vaccine versus placebo. The receptors were sampled from a person aged 18-65 years who received the Ad26.COV2.S COVID-19 vaccine or a placebo.

This chain links TRBV30 with TRBJ1-1, with D uncertain. The CDR3 has 11 residues. Germline V gene sequence: CDR1 GTSNPN, CDR2 SVGIG (reference sequence). V lost 5 bases and J lost 1, with 5 bases in between. For the CDR3, the DNA is TGTGCCTGGCAACGGAACACTGAAGCTTTCTTT. Protein: CAWQRNTEAFF. The complete variable domain, with remaining parts taken from reference TRBV30 and TRBJ1-1, reads SQTIHQWPATLVQPVGSPLSLECTVEGTSNPNLYWYRQAAGRGLQLLFYSVGIGQISSEVPQNLSASRPQDRQFILSSKKLLLSDSGFYLCAWQRNTEAFFGQGTRLTVV.

This chain connects TRBV6-5 to TRBJ1-1, with D hard to call. V dropped 6 bases and J dropped 3 bases, with 14 bases sitting between them. The CDR3 length is 14 residues. In germline, CDR1 is MNHEY, CDR2 SVGAGI. CDR3 nucleotide sequence: TGTGCCAGCAGCCTTGATGAGGGAGACACTGAAGCTTTCTTT. Translated, it gives CASSLDEGDTEAFF.

V usage is TRBV24-1 and J usage is TRBJ2-7; 7 nucleotides align to TRBD2. V shed 7 bases, J shed 3 bases, and the junction held 11 bases outside the gene matches. Germline V lookup: CDR1 KGHDR, CDR2 SFDVKD. CDR3 length equals 15 residues. CDR3 sequence: CATRTQRDELYEQYF. The CDR3 region has the DNA TGTGCCACCAGGACTCAGCGGGATGAACTCTACGAGCAGTACTTC.

This clone has only one observation. Other DNA sequences in this sample translate to the same CDR3. The rearrangement joins TRBV10-3 to TRBJ2-7; the D is unclear. The germline V and J ends were trimmed by 3 bases and 3 bases, with 6 bases remaining between them. The CDR3 has 12 residues. Germline-derived CDR1 and CDR2 are ENHRY and SYGVKD. CDR3 loop: CAISDLGYEQYF. The CDR3 nucleotides read TGTGCCATCAGTGATTTAGGCTACGAGCAGTACTTC.

J is TRBJ2-7 and V is TRBV3-1 (or the pseudogene TRBV3-2); D may be TRBD1 (5 bases). The V gene's germline CDR1 is LGHDT and CDR2 YNNKEL (reference sequence). This CDR3 is built from 14 residues. Trimming took 4 bases from V and 1 from J, leaving 11 bases between them. DNA for the CDR3: TGTGCCAGCAGCCGACCAGGGCAGTCCTACGAGCAGTACTTC. This gives the protein CASSRPGQSYEQYF.

V usage is TRBV7-8 and J usage is TRBJ2-2, with no clear D. The CDR3 has 12 amino acids. V was shortened by 3 bases and J by 7 bases, with 6 bases between the two germline ends. Germline lookup yields CDR1 SGHVS and CDR2 FQNEAQ. The CDR3 protein is CASSFRIGELFF. CDR3 DNA sequence: TGTGCCAGCAGCTTTAGAATCGGGGAGCTGTTTTTT.

This clone was recorded only once. The chain has TRBV28 and TRBJ1-2, with TRBD1 as a possible D gene (5 bases). CDR1 is MDHEN, CDR2 SYDVKM, per germline. Trimming removed 7 bases at V and 1 base at J, with 16 bases between. The CDR3 runs 15 residues. CDR3 in DNA: TGTGCCAGCACGCAATACGGGGGAGGTAACTATGGCTACACCTTC. This sequence encodes CASTQYGGGNYGYTF.

This chain links TRBV9 with TRBJ1-3; tentatively, D is TRBD1 (6 bases). With 2 bases removed from V and 2 bases from J, the gap between germline ends came to 14 bases. The CDR3 consists of 16 residues. Germline V lookup: CDR1 SGDLS, CDR2 YYNGEE. CDR3 in DNA: TGTGCCAGCAGCGTTCATGTCGCAGGGGCTGGAAACACCATATATTTT. Translated: CASSVHVAGAGNTIYF.

The count of this clone is one. This sequence joins TRBV2 and TRBJ2-5; 9 bases fit TRBD1. CDR1 and CDR2 (germline): SNHLY, FYNNEI. CDR3 length equals 16 residues. V lost 5 bases, J lost 2 bases, and 9 bases stayed unmatched. The CDR3 nucleotides read TGTGCCAGCAGTTGGGATGGGACAGGGAATCAAGAGACCCAGTACTTC. This translates into CASSWDGTGNQETQYF.

The chain employs TRBV7-2 and TRBJ1-5; D unresolved. Trimming took off 6 bases at V and 0 bases at J, with 3 bases between the two ends. CDR1 SGHTA and CDR2 FQGNSA come from the germline V gene. The CDR3 length is 12 residues. Here the CDR3 reads CASRVSNQPQHF. The CDR3 nucleotides read TGTGCCAGCAGGGTTAGCAATCAGCCCCAGCATTTT.

The V and J genes are TRBV5-1 and TRBJ2-7; 12 bases are a match to TRBD2. In germline, CDR1 is SGHRS, CDR2 YFSETQ. CDR3 length: 16 residues. The junction had 8 bases not matched to a gene; V was cut back by 4 bases and J by 3 bases. As DNA, the CDR3 is TGCGCCAGCAGCGGCGGACTAGCGGGGAGTGGCTACGAGCAGTACTTC. It codes for CASSGGLAGSGYEQYF.

The V gene is TRBV2, the J gene TRBJ2-1, with TRBD2 identical over 11 bases. Germline V gene sequence: CDR1 SNHLY, CDR2 FYNNEI. The CDR3 contains 17 residues. V was pared by 4 bases and J by 4 bases, with 9 bases of the junction left unmatched. CDR3 DNA sequence: TGTGCCAGCAGTGGAGGTAGCGGGAGGGCCAGTTACAATGAGCAGTTCTTC. Translated: CASSGGSGRASYNEQFF.

This clone was detected only a few times. J is TRBJ1-6 and V is TRBV21-1; TRBD1 is the table's D call and was not checked against the DNA. TRBV21-1 is reported as a pseudogene. This CDR3 has 14 residues. This CDR3 is CASSPPGYGPPLHF. CDR3 nucleotide sequence: TGTGCCAGCAGCCCCCCAGGGTATGGGCCACCCCTCCACTTT.

This rearrangement joins TRBV7-2 to TRBJ1-4; D call uncertain. Trimming pared 1 base from V and 2 bases from J, leaving 8 bases between. This CDR3 contains 15 residues. Germline loops: CDR1 SGHTA, CDR2 FQGNSA. The CDR3 DNA follows: TGTGCCAGCAGCTTAGGTGGCAGGACTAATGAAAAACTGTTTTTT. Its protein is CASSLGGRTNEKLFF.

The chain carries TRBV7-9 and TRBJ1-2; TRBD1 aligns across 8 bases. V dropped 2 bases and J dropped 6; count of bases not matched to a gene: 14. Germline V gene lookup returns CDR1 SEHNR and CDR2 FQNEAQ (reference sequence). The CDR3 has 17 amino acids. The CDR3 loop is CASSLRDRLRSVDGYTF. Written as DNA, the CDR3 is TGTGCCAGCAGCTTAAGGGACAGGCTTCGGTCAGTAGATGGCTACACCTTC.

This chain joins TRBV6-5 and TRBJ2-7; D unclear. The CDR3 is 14 residues long. The germline CDR1 and CDR2 sequences are MNHEY and SVGAGI. Trimming pared 6 bases from V and 3 bases from J, leaving 15 bases between. CDR3 in DNA: TGTGCCAGCAGAAAGATTGATGGGGTCTACGAGCAGTACTTC. Encoded protein: CASRKIDGVYEQYF.

The chain is built from TRBV18 and TRBJ1-1; 7 bases align to TRBD1. V was clipped by 4 bases and J by 1 base; unmatched bases: 3. CDR1 KGHSH and CDR2 LQKENI come from the germline V gene. The CDR3 runs to 14 residues. The CDR3 protein is CASSRRQGNTEAFF. CDR3 coding DNA: TGTGCCAGCTCACGAAGACAGGGGAACACTGAAGCTTTCTTT.

J is TRBJ2-7 and V is TRBV5-4, with a possible D match to TRBD2 (6 bases). There are 13 residues in the CDR3. V dropped 3 bases and J dropped 4 bases, with 11 bases sitting between them. CDR1 is SGHNT and CDR2 is YYREEE in the germline V gene (reference sequence). CDR3 sequence (DNA): TGTGCCAGCAGCTGGAGGGGAGGATACGAGCAGTACTTC. It specifies CASSWRGGYEQYF.

This clone was counted only a few times. The chain uses TRBV2 and TRBJ1-5; the D gene is possibly TRBD1 (6 bases). The CDR3 runs to 15 residues. Trimming cost V 6 bases and J 4 bases, with 16 bases left between them. Germline V gives CDR1 SNHLY, CDR2 FYNNEI. Here the CDR3 DNA reads TGTGCCAGCAGGGAATGGGACACACCGAATCAGCCCCAGCATTTT. Its protein product is CASREWDTPNQPQHF.